The entry below gives a single T cell receptor (beta chain) sequence along with its context. Alongside a J-beta primer mix, a sample-barcoded 5' primer served in a second PCR lasting 7 to 11 cycles. TCRdb independently ran MiXCR on the 5' RACE reads; one entry per CDR3 protein. Among 720,000 or so distinct CDR3 sequences listed, approximately 40% were seen once. The sample is drawn from a study of blood T cells in healthy people across ages. Germline lookup yields CDR1 MDHEN and CDR2 SYDVKM. The V end was cut by 10 bases, the J end by 3 bases, with 16 bases between. This CDR3 spans 13 amino acids. In each sample, at least 7 million PBMCs were isolated.

Sequenced input: blood. The rearrangement joins TRBV28 to TRBJ2-7; possible D gene TRBD2, 5 bases. This receptor was obtained from a man of 80 years or more in good health. The CDR3 region is CATEREKNYEQYF. The CDR3 DNA sequence: TGTGCCACCGAGAGGGAAAAGAACTACGAGCAGTACTTC.